The clone carrying this TCR beta chain was detected ten times or more. Its target is unknown. TCRdb used MiXCR to reprocess the RACE reads, holding one entry per CDR3 protein. This sample has around 380,000 distinct CDR3 sequences, with nearly 5% found just once. The data belong to a study of human T cells and chemical hapten exposure. On the study more broadly: Affected patients, primarily female, had alopecia areata, totalis or universalis.

The time point was: patch test 1, 2 weeks after DPC sensitization. Treatment specified: therapeutic diphenylcyclopropenone sensitization with weekly scalp DPC. The V gene's germline CDR1 is ENHRY and CDR2 SYGVKD. This CDR3 comprises 16 residues. Trimming left V 6 bases short and J 4 bases short, with 19 bases between. Study-wide findings and caveats: Since the donors had alopecia, their immune response may not be the same as that of healthy people.

This sequence originates from a woman aged 45-65 years with alopecia areata. Some clones in this sample may be carry-over from other donors' samples. The chain has TRBV10-3 and TRBJ2-1, with TRBD1 as a possible D gene (5 bases). The material was whole blood, obtained in connection with sensitization to the hapten diphenylcyclopropenone (DPC). In nucleotides, the CDR3 is TGTGCCATCAGGGGATCAGGGCGGCCTGATTACAATGAGCAGTTCTTC. Encoded protein: CAIRGSGRPDYNEQFF.